This TCR beta chain was observed in a study of PD-1 blockade in classical Hodgkin lymphoma. Study context: Every 2 weeks, patients had 3 mg/kg nivolumab intravenously. General study findings and limits: Diversity in CD4+ TCRs, unlike that measured in CD8+ TCRs, had risen significantly by C4D1. Undefined causes, possibly disease activity or prior therapy, underlie the repertoire differences.

In this sample, this clone turned up once. Its cognate antigen is unknown. TCRdb keeps only in-frame clones here, not all; method: immunoSEQ multiplex PCR. This table holds 95,000 to 100,000 clones, roughly 91% found once. All the patients suffered relapse after autologous stem cell transplantation, and brentuximab vedotin exposure differed. The CDR3 length is 15 residues. Trimming at V came to 5 bases and at J to 5 bases, leaving 8 bases not matched to a gene. Germline-derived CDR1 and CDR2 are SGHTA and FQGNSA. The chain combines TRBV7-2 with TRBJ2-1, with 8 positions matching TRBD2. The source was peripheral blood mononuclear cells (PBMCs), collected before the second cycle of nivolumab. This TCR came from a human donor with classical Hodgkin lymphoma. The CDR3 is CASSHTGGGNNEQFF. Here the CDR3 DNA reads TGTGCCAGCAGCCACACCGGGGGGGGCAACAATGAGCAGTTCTTC.